This record looks at one T cell receptor beta chain sequence and its context. These data originate in a study of blood T cell repertoires in COVID-19. Study details: Samples taken during acute and convalescent COVID-19 were collected in the United States, Italy and Spain. Sources were T cells, B-cell-depleted T cells, or PBMCs; the material itself was cDNA or gDNA.

The V gene's germline CDR1 is LNHDA and CDR2 SQIVND (reference sequence). V was clipped by 3 bases and J by 0 bases; unmatched bases: 11. The length of the CDR3 is 18 residues. Original processing methods: Amplification from reference gene primers served as the basis for estimated nucleated cell counts. Profiled with immunoSEQ multiplex PCR; TCRdb holds only in-frame clones, not every one. V and J calls and clone size follow that table, whereas D and trimming were derived from the DNA. This repertoire shows 250,000 to 350,000 clones, approximately 88% found once; its top ten account for under 4.5%. The V and J genes are TRBV19 and TRBJ2-3; TRBD1 matches at 8 bases. The sequencing sample was made of peripheral blood. This sequence was found in a woman between 45 and 60 years old with active or convalescent COVID-19. The CDR3 sequence: CASSIRGKGQGSTDTQYF. For the CDR3, the DNA is TGTGCCAGTAGTATTAGGGGGAAAGGACAGGGAAGCACAGATACGCAGTATTTT.